The 6 T cell receptor beta chains below were found in one sample sequenced in a study of T cell responses to AZD1222 COVID-19 vaccine. Profiling relied on immunoSEQ multiplex PCR, and the TCRdb table lists in-frame clones only, not all of them. The sample contains about 54,000 clones, around four fifths of which appear only once. Sample: peripheral blood, taken on day 0 of AZD1222 vaccination. All receptors derive from an adult in good health.

This chain uses TRBV9 with TRBJ1-3; D gene uncertain. This CDR3 spans 15 amino acids. Per germline, CDR1 SGDLS and CDR2 YYNGEE. V lost 3 bases and J 0 bases, leaving 10 bases between the germline ends. CDR3 nucleotides: TGTGCCAGCAGCGCTGGGGATATCTCTGGAAACACCATATATTTT. This translates into CASSAGDISGNTIYF.

J is TRBJ1-3 and V is TRBV6-6; D is unclear. From germline, CDR1 is MNHNY and CDR2 SVGAGI (reference sequence). CDR3 length: 14 residues. Between the trimmed V and J ends, which lost 6 bases and 0 bases, there was a span of 9 bases. The CDR3 protein is CASRIDSSGNTIYF. DNA for the CDR3: TGTGCCAGCAGGATAGATAGCTCTGGAAACACCATATATTTT.

The rearrangement links TRBV7-9 to TRBJ1-5; perhaps TRBD1 as D (6 bases). Germline V lookup: CDR1 SEHNR, CDR2 FQNEAQ (reference sequence). The V end was cut by 5 bases, the J end by 0 bases, with 11 bases between. The CDR3 has 15 amino acids. The CDR3 DNA sequence: TGTGCCAGCAGCCAAACAGGGTCTAGCAATCAGCCCCAGCATTTT. Translating gives CASSQTGSSNQPQHF.

Sample share makes this clone medium-sized. The V and J genes are TRBV28 and TRBJ1-1; unclear D gene. Per germline, CDR1 MDHEN and CDR2 SYDVKM. The CDR3 is made up of 17 amino acids. Trimming shortened V by 2 bases and J by 2 bases, and 18 bases separated the two germline ends. The CDR3 bases are TGTGCCAGCAGTTTAATTTACGCGTCAGCCAAAAACACTGAAGCTTTCTTT. Its translation: CASSLIYASAKNTEAFF.

V gene TRBV28 combines with J gene TRBJ1-2; 7 bases map to TRBD1. The V gene end was trimmed by 5 bases and the J gene end by 7 bases; junction bases not matched to a gene: 10. The CDR3 is made up of 14 amino acids. Germline-derived CDR1 and CDR2 are MDHEN and SYDVKM. The CDR3, as DNA: TGTGCCAGCAGTCCTCCGGACAGGCGTCGTGGCTACACCTTC. Its protein product is CASSPPDRRRGYTF.

The J gene is TRBJ1-2, the V gene TRBV30; D may be TRBD1 (6 bases). The CDR3 totals 14 residues. Trimming removed 0 bases from V and 6 bases from J, with 14 bases in between. Germline V gene data show CDR1 as GTSNPN and CDR2 as SVGIG (reference sequence). The CDR3 protein is CAWSVGVGADGYTF. In DNA, the CDR3 is TGTGCCTGGAGTGTAGGAGTGGGGGCCGATGGCTACACCTTC. The full variable domain, in which reference TRBV30 and TRBJ1-2 provide the parts outside the CDR3, is SQTIHQWPATLVQPVGSPLSLECTVEGTSNPNLYWYRQAAGRGLQLLFYSVGIGQISSEVPQNLSASRPQDRQFILSSKKLLLSDSGFYLCAWSVGVGADGYTFGSGTRLTVV.